The entry that follows covers one T cell receptor (beta chain) sequence. This specimen belongs to a study of graft-versus-host responses after intestinal transplantation. The CDR3 is 15 amino acids. V shed 4 bases, J shed 5 bases, and the junction held 7 bases outside the gene matches. In germline, CDR1 is MNHNY, CDR2 SVGAGI (reference sequence). Sequencing used immunoSEQ multiplex PCR; TCRdb keeps in-frame clones, though not all of them. The sample yields 11,000 to 15,000 clones, 90% to 95% seen once. The sample here was PBMCs, taken 9 days after transplant. This sequence originates from a human patient who received an intestinal transplant, so some T cells may come from the graft donor. The chain joins TRBV6-6 to TRBJ2-5; 10 bases are a match to TRBD2. As DNA, the CDR3 is TGTGCCAGCAGTTTAGCGGGAGGACCCCGGGAGACCCAGTACTTC. Translation: CASSLAGGPRETQYF.